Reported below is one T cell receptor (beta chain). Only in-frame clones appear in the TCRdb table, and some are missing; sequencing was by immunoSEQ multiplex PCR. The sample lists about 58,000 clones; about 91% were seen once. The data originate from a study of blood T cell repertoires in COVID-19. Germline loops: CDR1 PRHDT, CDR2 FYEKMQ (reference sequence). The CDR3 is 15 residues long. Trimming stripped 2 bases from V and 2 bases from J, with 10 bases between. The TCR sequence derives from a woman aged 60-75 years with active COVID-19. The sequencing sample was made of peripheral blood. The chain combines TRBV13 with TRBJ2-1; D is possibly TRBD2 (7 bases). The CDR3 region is CASSLHGGPYNEQFF. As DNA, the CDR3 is TGTGCCAGCAGCTTACACGGGGGGCCCTACAATGAGCAGTTCTTC.